This is a list of T cell receptor beta chains from one sample in a study of breast tumors, draining lymph nodes, adjacent tissues. MiXCR, run by TCRdb on the multiplex PCR reads, gives a single entry per CDR3 protein. The table has about 63,000 distinct CDR3 sequences, 45% to 60% seen once; the top ten hold about 19%. Material: breast tumor tissue. The source of these receptors is a female donor with breast cancer. Some clones in this sample may be carry-over from other donors' samples. Each CDR3 is given with its conserved first and last residue. A D gene is named only where the DNA matches it firmly. Part of the rows lack a size; the others show once, few, many or a class for expanded clones.

d_call,clone_size,cdr3_length,v_call,j_call,cdr3_aa,cdr3_nt
NA,NA,16,TRBV25-1,TRBJ1-6,CVFRAKGSEYNSPLHF,TGTGTGTTTAGGGCAAAGGGTTCCGAGTATAATTCACCCCTCCACTTT
TRBD1,once,14,TRBV20-1,TRBJ2-7,CSAPRTGNSYEQYF,TGCAGTGCTCCCCGGACAGGGAACTCCTACGAGCAGTACTTC
TRBD2,NA,14,TRBV9,TRBJ2-1,CASSLTSGSYEQFF,TGTGCCAGCAGCCTTACTAGCGGGAGCTACGAGCAGTTCTTC
NA,NA,15,TRBV19,TRBJ1-6,CASSLRTATNSPLHF,TGTGCCAGTAGTCTCCGGACAGCTACTAATTCACCCCTCCACTTT
TRBD1,many,15,TRBV20-1,TRBJ2-5,CSATSRDRIQETQYF,TGCAGTGCTACTTCCCGGGACAGAATTCAAGAGACCCAGTACTTC
TRBD2,NA,16,TRBV7-9,TRBJ2-5,CASSSLAGGEQETQYF,TGTGCCAGCAGCTCTCTAGCGGGGGGTGAGCAAGAGACCCAGTACTTC
NA,many,18,TRBV6-6,TRBJ2-1,CATKPGEGALGSYNEQFF,TGTGCCACAAAACCGGGGGAGGGGGCCCTGGGGTCCTACAATGAGCAGTTCTTC
NA,many,16,TRBV10-2,TRBJ2-7,CASMTPVGRSSYEQYF,TGCGCCAGCATGACTCCTGTAGGGAGGAGCTCCTACGAGCAGTACTTC
NA,few,13,TRBV7-8,TRBJ2-2,CASTEVYSGELFF,TGTGCCAGCACCGAGGTGTATTCCGGGGAGCTGTTTTTT
NA,NA,12,TRBV12-3/TRBV12-4,TRBJ2-2,CASSFFTGELVF,TGTGCCAGCAGTTTCTTCACCGGGGAGCTGGTTTTT
NA,NA,14,TRBV2,TRBJ2-5,CASSELNQGGTQYF,TGTGCCAGCAGTGAGTTAAACCAGGGGGGGACCCAGTACTTC
NA,many,15,TRBV13,TRBJ2-7,CASSLGEVSRPEQYF,TGTGCCAGCAGCTTAGGGGAGGTTAGCCGACCCGAGCAGTACTTC
NA,many,15,TRBV5-8,TRBJ2-1,CASSFKGGNYNEQFF,TGTGCCAGCAGCTTTAAAGGGGGGAATTACAATGAGCAGTTCTTC
TRBD1,NA,16,TRBV29-1,TRBJ2-1,CSVEIWDRSSYNEQFF,TGCAGCGTTGAGATATGGGACAGGAGCTCCTACAATGAGCAGTTCTTC
TRBD2,NA,16,TRBV5-4,TRBJ2-7,CASSSGLAGNTGELYF,TGTGCCAGCAGCTCGGGACTAGCGGGGAACACCGGGGAGCTGTACTTC
NA,many,12,TRBV6-2/TRBV6-3,TRBJ2-1,CASSRGQYEQFF,TGTGCCAGCAGCCGCGGACAGTATGAGCAGTTCTTC
NA,NA,14,TRBV19,TRBJ2-7,CASSIHKSSYEQYF,TGTGCCAGTAGTATTCACAAGAGCTCCTACGAGCAGTACTTC
TRBD2,many,14,TRBV7-2,TRBJ2-7,CASRLSGSSYEQYF,TGTGCCAGCAGACTTAGCGGGAGCTCCTACGAGCAGTACTTC
NA,NA,14,TRBV20-1,TRBJ2-6,CSASTGFGANVLTF,TGCAGTGCTAGCACAGGGTTTGGGGCCAACGTCCTGACTTTC
NA,NA,14,TRBV6-5,TRBJ2-5,CASSPVGLQETQYF,TGTGCCAGCAGCCCCGTTGGGCTCCAAGAGACCCAGTACTTC
TRBD2,once,16,TRBV7-2,TRBJ2-7,CASSLLAGGGTYEQYF,TGTGCCAGCAGCTTACTAGCGGGAGGGGGGACCTACGAGCAGTACTTC
NA,many,11,TRBV10-3,TRBJ2-7,CAISPGYEQYF,TGTGCCATCAGTCCCGGATACGAGCAGTACTTC
NA,once,13,TRBV4-2,TRBJ1-2,CASSQGAGSGNTF,TGTGCCAGCAGCCAGGGGGCAGGTTCTGGAAACACCTTC
NA,once,14,TRBV19,TRBJ2-7,CASSLRTAYYEQYF,TGTGCCAGTAGTCTCCGGACAGCCTACTACGAGCAGTACTTC
NA,once,17,TRBV24-1,TRBJ2-3,CATSRRSSDPSSDTQYF,TGTGCCACCAGCAGACGCAGCTCCGACCCTAGCTCAGATACGCAGTATTTT
NA,NA,13,TRBV6-1,TRBJ2-7,CASKQGRGLEQYF,TGTGCCAGCAAGCAGGGGAGGGGGCTCGAGCAGTACTTC
NA,NA,13,TRBV2,TRBJ1-6,CASSPLSNSPLHF,TGTGCCAGCAGTCCATTGAGTAATTCACCCCTCCACTTT
NA,many,15,TRBV6-2/TRBV6-3,TRBJ2-3,CASSYARGGTDTQYF,TGTGCCAGCAGTTACGCGCGGGGCGGCACAGATACGCAGTATTTT
NA,many,14,TRBV5-8,TRBJ2-5,CASSRANREQTQYF,TGTGCCAGCAGCCGGGCGAACAGGGAACAGACCCAGTACTTC
TRBD1,NA,14,TRBV7-9,TRBJ1-2,CASSRTGGNYGYTF,TGTGCCAGCAGCCGGACAGGGGGAAACTATGGCTACACCTTC
NA,many,16,TRBV5-6,TRBJ2-6,CASTGRPYSGANVLTF,TGTGCCAGCACGGGACGGCCTTACTCTGGGGCCAACGTCCTGACTTTC
NA,once,13,TRBV7-9,TRBJ2-5,CASSLALAGTQYF,TGTGCCAGCAGCTTAGCGCTGGCGGGGACCCAGTACTTC
TRBD1,few,15,TRBV7-9,TRBJ2-7,CASSTQGDRGLEQYF,TGTGCCAGCAGCACCCAAGGGGACAGGGGGCTCGAGCAGTACTTC
TRBD2,NA,17,TRBV2,TRBJ2-2,CASSRGLAGGISGELFF,TGTGCCAGCAGTAGAGGACTAGCGGGGGGCATCTCTGGGGAGCTGTTTTTT
NA,NA,13,TRBV7-9,TRBJ2-5,CASSVGGRETQYF,TGTGCCAGCAGTGTGGGGGGGCGTGAGACCCAGTACTTC
TRBD2,many,15,TRBV7-9,TRBJ2-4,CASSFGSGSRNIQYF,TGTGCCAGCAGCTTCGGTAGCGGGAGCAGAAACATTCAGTACTTC
TRBD1,many,15,TRBV6-6,TRBJ1-6,CASSHFRQGGSPLHF,TGTGCCAGCAGTCACTTTAGACAGGGCGGCTCACCCCTCCACTTT